The 3 T cell receptor beta chains reported below all come from one sample, sequenced in a study of post-analysis software for immune sequencing data. Findings and limits, study-wide: Patients used several TRBV segments, including TRBV5-6, TRBV5-1 and TRBV20-1, more often than controls.

What these receptors recognize is not known. Carried by the TCR beta cDNA libraries were unique molecular identifiers. One entry per CDR3 protein, called by TCRdb with MiXCR from the PCR reads. The sample has 800,000 to 950,000 distinct CDR3 sequences; roughly 50% are singletons. Source material: blood. These receptors were collected from a girl aged 5 to 17 with multiple sclerosis.

The gene calls are TRBV3-1 and TRBJ2-5; no reliable D call. This CDR3 spans 16 amino acids. V was trimmed by 0 bases and J by 2 bases, leaving 13 bases between them. Germline V gene sequence: CDR1 LGHDT, CDR2 YNNKEL (reference sequence). The CDR3 is CASSQEGPLLQETQYF. In DNA, the CDR3 is TGTGCCAGCAGCCAAGAAGGTCCGTTACTTCAAGAGACCCAGTACTTC.

A remark on this clonotype: Germline and junction disagree at one end, which may indicate a read error. This sequence joins TRBV5-1 and TRBJ1-1; maybe TRBD1 (6 bases). Germline CDR1 SGHRS, CDR2 YFSETQ. This CDR3 spans 14 amino acids. The CDR3 spells CAGSGAGANTKAFF. As DNA, the CDR3 is TGCGCCGGCAGTGGGGCAGGGGCGAACACCAAAGCTTTCTTT.

This clonotype turned up a few times. V is TRBV5-1 and J is TRBJ2-7; D ambiguous. The CDR3 has 14 amino acids. V lost 4 bases, J lost 0 bases, and 11 bases lay in between. From germline, CDR1 is SGHRS and CDR2 YFSETQ. Written as DNA, the CDR3 is TGCGCCAGCAGCACCGCGGCCCCCTCCTACGAGCAGTACTTC. Translation: CASSTAAPSYEQYF.